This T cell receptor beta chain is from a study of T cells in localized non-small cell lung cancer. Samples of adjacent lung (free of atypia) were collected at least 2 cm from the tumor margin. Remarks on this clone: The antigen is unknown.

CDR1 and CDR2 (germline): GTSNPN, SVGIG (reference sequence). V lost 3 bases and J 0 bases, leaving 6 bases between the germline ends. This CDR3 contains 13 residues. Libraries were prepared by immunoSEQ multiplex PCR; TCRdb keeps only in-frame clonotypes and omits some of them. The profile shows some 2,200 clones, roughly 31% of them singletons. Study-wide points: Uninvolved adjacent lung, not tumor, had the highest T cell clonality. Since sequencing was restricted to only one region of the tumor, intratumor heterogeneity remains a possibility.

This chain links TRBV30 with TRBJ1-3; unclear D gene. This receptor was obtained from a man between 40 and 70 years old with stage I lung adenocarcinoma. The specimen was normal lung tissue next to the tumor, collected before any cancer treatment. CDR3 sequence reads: CAWSLSSGNTIYF. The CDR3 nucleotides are TGTGCCTGGAGCCTCAGCTCTGGAAACACCATATATTTT. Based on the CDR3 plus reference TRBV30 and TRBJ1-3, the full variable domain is SQTIHQWPATLVQPVGSPLSLECTVEGTSNPNLYWYRQAAGRGLQLLFYSVGIGQISSEVPQNLSASRPQDRQFILSSKKLLLSDSGFYLCAWSLSSGNTIYFGEGSWLTVV.